This TCR beta chain was observed in a study of T-cell reconstitution after alpha-beta-depleted transplantation in children. Study findings and constraints: Newly made T cells mostly supplied T-cell counts and diversity one year after transplant.

A library of TCRbeta sequences, prepared with unique molecular identifiers, was generated. MiXCR, applied by TCRdb to the PCR reads, yields one record per CDR3 protein. The sample has about 470,000 distinct CDR3 sequences; 43% are singletons. With regard to this clonotype: Its antigen is unidentified.

The receptor was derived from a girl aged 2-10 years with aplastic anemia, due to receive a stem cell transplant. The specimen comprised PBMCs, sampled before TCRalphabeta/CD19-depleted stem cell transplant.

CDR3 in amino acids: CSASRSREPQHF. CDR3 coding DNA: TGCAGTGCTTCGCGATCTAGAGAGCCCCAGCATTTT. The V and J genes are TRBV20-1 and TRBJ1-5, with D uncertain. This CDR3 spans 12 amino acids. The germline V gene encodes CDR1 DFQATT and CDR2 SNEGSKA (reference sequence). The V and J ends lost 5 bases and 8 bases respectively, with 13 bases between them.